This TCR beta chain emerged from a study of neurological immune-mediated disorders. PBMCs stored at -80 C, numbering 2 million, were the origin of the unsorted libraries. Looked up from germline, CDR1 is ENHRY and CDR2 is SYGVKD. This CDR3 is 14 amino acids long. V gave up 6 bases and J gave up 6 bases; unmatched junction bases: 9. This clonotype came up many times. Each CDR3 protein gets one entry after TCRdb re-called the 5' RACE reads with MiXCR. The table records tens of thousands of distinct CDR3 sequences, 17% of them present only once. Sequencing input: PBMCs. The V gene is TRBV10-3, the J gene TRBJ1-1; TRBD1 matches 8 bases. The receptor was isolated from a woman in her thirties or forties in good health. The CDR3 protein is CAIREGQAGPEAFF. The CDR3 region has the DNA TGTGCCATCAGGGAGGGACAGGCGGGCCCTGAAGCTTTCTTT.